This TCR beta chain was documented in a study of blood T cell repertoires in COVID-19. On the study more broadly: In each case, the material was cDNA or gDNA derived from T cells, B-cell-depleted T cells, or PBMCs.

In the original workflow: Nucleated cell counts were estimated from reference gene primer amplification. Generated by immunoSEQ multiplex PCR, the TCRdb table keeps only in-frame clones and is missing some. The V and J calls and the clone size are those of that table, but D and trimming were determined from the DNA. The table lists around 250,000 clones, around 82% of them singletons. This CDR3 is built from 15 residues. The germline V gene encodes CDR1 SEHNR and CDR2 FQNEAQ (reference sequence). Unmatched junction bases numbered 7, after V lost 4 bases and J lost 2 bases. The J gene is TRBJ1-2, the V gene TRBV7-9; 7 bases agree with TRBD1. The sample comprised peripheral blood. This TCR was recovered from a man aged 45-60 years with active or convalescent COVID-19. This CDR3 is CASSSPGTANYGYTF. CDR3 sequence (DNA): TGTGCCAGCAGCTCCCCCGGGACAGCGAACTATGGCTACACCTTC.